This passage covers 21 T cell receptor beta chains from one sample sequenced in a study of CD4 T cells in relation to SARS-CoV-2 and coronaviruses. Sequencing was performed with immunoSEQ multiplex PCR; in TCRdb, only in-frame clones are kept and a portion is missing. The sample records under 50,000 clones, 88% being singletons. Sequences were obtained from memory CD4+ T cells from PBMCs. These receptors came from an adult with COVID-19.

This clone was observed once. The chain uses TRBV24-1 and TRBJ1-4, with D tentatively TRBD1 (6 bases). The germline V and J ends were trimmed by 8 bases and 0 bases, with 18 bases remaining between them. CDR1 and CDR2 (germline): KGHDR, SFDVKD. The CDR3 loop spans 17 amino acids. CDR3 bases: TGTGCCACCAACCCATGGACAGAAGTTGCAACTAATGAAAAACTGTTTTTT. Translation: CATNPWTEVATNEKLFF.

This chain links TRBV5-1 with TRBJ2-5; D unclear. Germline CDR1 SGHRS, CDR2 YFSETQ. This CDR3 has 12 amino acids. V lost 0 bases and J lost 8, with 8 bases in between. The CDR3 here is CASSLGGPTQYF. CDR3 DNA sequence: TGCGCCAGCAGCTTGGGAGGACCCACCCAGTACTTC.

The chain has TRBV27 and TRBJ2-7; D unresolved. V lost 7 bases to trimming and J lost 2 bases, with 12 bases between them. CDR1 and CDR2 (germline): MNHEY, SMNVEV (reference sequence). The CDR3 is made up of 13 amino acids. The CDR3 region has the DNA TGTGCCAGCACTTCCTCGTTAACCTACGAGCAGTACTTC. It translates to CASTSSLTYEQYF.

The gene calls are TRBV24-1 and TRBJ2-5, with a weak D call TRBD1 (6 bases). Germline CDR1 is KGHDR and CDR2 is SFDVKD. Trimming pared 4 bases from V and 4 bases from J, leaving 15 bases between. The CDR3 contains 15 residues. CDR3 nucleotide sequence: TGTGCCACCAGTGACCCAACACAGGGCCCAGAGACCCAGTACTTC. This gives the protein CATSDPTQGPETQYF.

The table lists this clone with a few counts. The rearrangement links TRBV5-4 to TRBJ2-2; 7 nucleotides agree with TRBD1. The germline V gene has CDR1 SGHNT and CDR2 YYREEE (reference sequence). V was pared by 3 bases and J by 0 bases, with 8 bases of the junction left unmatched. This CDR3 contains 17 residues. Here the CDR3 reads CASSSKRTGSNTGELFF. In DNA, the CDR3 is TGTGCCAGCAGCTCCAAGCGGACAGGATCGAACACCGGGGAGCTGTTTTTT.

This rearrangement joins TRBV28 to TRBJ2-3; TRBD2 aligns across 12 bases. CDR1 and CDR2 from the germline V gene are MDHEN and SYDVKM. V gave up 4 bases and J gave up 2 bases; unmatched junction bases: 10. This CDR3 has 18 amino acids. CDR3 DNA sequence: TGTGCCAGCAGTTCCGCCTTCCGACTAGCGGGGGACACAGATACGCAGTATTTT. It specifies CASSSAFRLAGDTDTQYF.

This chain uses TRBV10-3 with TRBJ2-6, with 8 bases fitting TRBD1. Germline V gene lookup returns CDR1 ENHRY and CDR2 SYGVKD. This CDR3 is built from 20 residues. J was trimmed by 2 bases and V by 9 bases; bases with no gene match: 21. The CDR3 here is CAIAVGGRGLSGPGANVLTF. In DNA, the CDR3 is TGTGCCATTGCTGTGGGCGGCAGGGGGCTATCGGGCCCTGGGGCCAACGTCCTGACTTTC.

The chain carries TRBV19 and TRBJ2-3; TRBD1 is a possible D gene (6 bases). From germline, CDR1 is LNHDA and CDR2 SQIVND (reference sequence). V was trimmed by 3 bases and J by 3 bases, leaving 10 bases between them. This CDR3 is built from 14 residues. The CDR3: CASSISQGTDTQYF. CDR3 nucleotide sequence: TGTGCCAGTAGTATCTCACAGGGAACAGATACGCAGTATTTT.

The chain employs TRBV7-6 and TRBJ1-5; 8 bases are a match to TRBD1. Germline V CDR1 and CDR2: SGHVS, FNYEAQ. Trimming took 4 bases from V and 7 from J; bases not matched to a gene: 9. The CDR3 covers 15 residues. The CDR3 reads CASSSGQGWGQPQHF. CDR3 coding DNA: TGTGCCAGCAGCTCCGGACAGGGATGGGGGCAGCCCCAGCATTTT.

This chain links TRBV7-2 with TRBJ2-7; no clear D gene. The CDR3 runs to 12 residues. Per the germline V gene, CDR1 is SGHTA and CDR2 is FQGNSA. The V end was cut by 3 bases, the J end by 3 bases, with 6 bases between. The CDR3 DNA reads TGTGCCAGCAGCTTTCCCTACTACGAGCAGTACTTC. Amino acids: CASSFPYYEQYF. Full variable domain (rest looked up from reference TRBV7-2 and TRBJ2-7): GAGVSQSPSNKVTEKGKDVELRCDPISGHTALYWYRQSLGQGLEFLIYFQGNSAPDKSGLPSDRFSAERTGGSVSTLTIQRTQQEDSAVYLCASSFPYYEQYFGPGTRLTVT.

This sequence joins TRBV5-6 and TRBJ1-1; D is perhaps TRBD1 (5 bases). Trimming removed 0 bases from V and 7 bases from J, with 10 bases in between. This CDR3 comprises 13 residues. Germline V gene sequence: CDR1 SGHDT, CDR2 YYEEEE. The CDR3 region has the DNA TGTGCCAGCAGCTTGGGCAGGGAGCGTGAAGCTTTCTTT. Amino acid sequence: CASSLGREREAFF.

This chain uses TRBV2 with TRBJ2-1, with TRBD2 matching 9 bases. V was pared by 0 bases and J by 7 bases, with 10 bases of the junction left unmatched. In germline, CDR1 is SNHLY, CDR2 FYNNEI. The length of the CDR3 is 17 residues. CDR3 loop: CASSEAPLGLAWNEQFF. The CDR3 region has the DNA TGTGCCAGCAGTGAAGCGCCTCTTGGACTAGCGTGGAATGAGCAGTTCTTC.

DNA of the CDR3: TGTGCCAGCTCACCCTCGGGAGGACACACTGAAGCTTTCTTT. This encodes CASSPSGGHTEAFF. The chain uses TRBV18 and TRBJ1-1; D unresolved. The ends were cut back, 3 bases at V and 3 bases at J, with 11 bases in the middle. Germline assignment: CDR1 KGHSH and CDR2 LQKENI. CDR3 length: 14 amino acids.

CDR3 region: CASTPGAGVGYEQFF. In DNA form, the CDR3 reads TGTGCCAGCACCCCCGGGGCGGGGGTAGGCTATGAGCAGTTCTTC. The chain uses TRBV9 and TRBJ2-1, with 7 positions matching TRBD2. V was clipped by 6 bases and J by 8 bases; unmatched bases: 14. CDR3 size: 15 residues. Germline V gives CDR1 SGDLS, CDR2 YYNGEE. Using reference TRBV9 and TRBJ2-1 for the parts outside the CDR3, the full variable domain is DSGVTQTPKHLITATGQRVTLRCSPRSGDLSVYWYQQSLDQGLQFLIQYYNGEERAKGNILERFSAQQFPDLHSELNLSSLELGDSALYFCASTPGAGVGYEQFFGPGTRLTVL.

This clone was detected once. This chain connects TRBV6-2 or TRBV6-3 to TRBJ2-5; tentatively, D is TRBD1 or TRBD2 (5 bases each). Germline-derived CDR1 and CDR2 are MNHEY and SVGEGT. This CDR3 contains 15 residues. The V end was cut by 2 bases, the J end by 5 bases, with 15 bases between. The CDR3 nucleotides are TGTGCCAGCAGTTACGGGACCACCCATGGGGAGACCCAGTACTTC. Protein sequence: CASSYGTTHGETQYF.

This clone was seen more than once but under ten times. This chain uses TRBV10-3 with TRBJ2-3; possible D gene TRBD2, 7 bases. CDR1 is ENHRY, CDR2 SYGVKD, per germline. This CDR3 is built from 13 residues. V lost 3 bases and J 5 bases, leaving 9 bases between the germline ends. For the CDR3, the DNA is TGTGCCATCAGTGACGGGGGGCGAGATACGCAGTATTTT. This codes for CAISDGGRDTQYF.

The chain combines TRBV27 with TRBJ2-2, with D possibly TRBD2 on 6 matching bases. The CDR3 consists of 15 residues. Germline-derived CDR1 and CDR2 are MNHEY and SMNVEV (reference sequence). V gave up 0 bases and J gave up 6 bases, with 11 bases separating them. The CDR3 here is CASSLSTASAGELFF. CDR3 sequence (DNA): TGTGCCAGCAGTTTATCGACGGCTAGCGCCGGGGAGCTGTTTTTT.

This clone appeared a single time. CDR3 DNA: TGCGCCAGCAGCTTGGCCGGGGAAAGGGGCACCGGGGAGCTGTTTTTT. Protein product: CASSLAGERGTGELFF. The chain employs TRBV5-1 and TRBJ2-2; D tentatively reads TRBD1 or TRBD2 (5 bases each). V was cut by 0 bases and J by 4 bases, with 13 bases left in between. Per the germline V gene, CDR1 is SGHRS and CDR2 is YFSETQ. This CDR3 has 16 amino acids.

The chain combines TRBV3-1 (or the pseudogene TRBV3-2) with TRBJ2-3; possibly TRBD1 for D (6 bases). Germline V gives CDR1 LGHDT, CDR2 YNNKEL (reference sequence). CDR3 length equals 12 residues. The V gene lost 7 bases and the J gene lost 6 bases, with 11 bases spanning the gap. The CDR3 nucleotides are TGTGCCAGCAACAAACAGGGCGATACGCAGTATTTT. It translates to CASNKQGDTQYF.

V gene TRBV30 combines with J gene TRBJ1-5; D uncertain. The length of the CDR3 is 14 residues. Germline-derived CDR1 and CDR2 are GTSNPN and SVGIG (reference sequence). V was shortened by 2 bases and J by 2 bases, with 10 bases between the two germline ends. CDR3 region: CAWSPLQGNQPQHF. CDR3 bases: TGTGCCTGGAGTCCCTTGCAAGGCAATCAGCCCCAGCATTTT.

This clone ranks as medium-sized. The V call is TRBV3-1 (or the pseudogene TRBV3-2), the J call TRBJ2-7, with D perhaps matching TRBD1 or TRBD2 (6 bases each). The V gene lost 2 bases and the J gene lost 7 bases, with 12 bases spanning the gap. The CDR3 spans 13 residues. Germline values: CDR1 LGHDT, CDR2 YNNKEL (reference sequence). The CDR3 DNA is TGTGCCAGCAGCCAAAAAAGGGGGACTGAGCAGTACTTC. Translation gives CASSQKRGTEQYF.